This is a list of T cell receptor beta chains from one sample in a study of T cell repertoires in cytomegalovirus infection. No cognate antigen is known for these TCRs. In TCRdb, the reads were re-called with MiXCR into one record per CDR3 protein. Counted here are about 900,000 distinct CDR3 sequences, approximately 33% occurring once; the ten biggest clones make up 13%. This material consisted of cultured CD8+ T cells from PBMCs, taken from culture after CMV antigen stimulation. The receptors derive from a human donor in good health (CMV status not recorded). Some clones in this sample may be carry-over from other donors' samples. Both conserved end residues are part of each CDR3. D genes are given only for firm matches. Size is stated for part of the rows, as once, few or many counts, or as a class when the clone is expanded.

J | D | size | length | V | CDR3 | DNA
TRBJ2-7 | TRBD1 | - | 15 | TRBV14 | CASSHGQGGSYEQYF | TGTGCCAGCAGCCACGGACAGGGGGGCTCCTACGAGCAGTACTTC
TRBJ2-3 | TRBD2 | many | 22 | TRBV7-8 | CASSILGVAGGGAYSYTDTQYF | TGTGCCAGCAGCATCTTGGGCGTTGCGGGGGGGGGAGCTTATTCGTACACAGATACGCAGTATTTT
TRBJ2-5 | - | - | 15 | TRBV24-1 | CATSDHSYRQETQYF | TGTGCCACCAGTGACCACTCCTACAGGCAAGAGACCCAGTACTTC
TRBJ1-4 | - | few | 15 | TRBV11-2 | CASSLEGFYNEKLFF | TGTGCCAGCAGCTTAGAAGGCTTCTATAATGAAAAACTGTTTTTT
TRBJ2-7 | - | - | 14 | TRBV7-2 | CASSPVSAIYEQYF | TGTGCCAGCAGCCCCGTATCAGCAATATACGAGCAGTACTTC
TRBJ2-6 | - | - | 19 | TRBV6-6 | CATRHMGRHYISGANVLTF | TGTGCCACCCGTCATATGGGCCGACACTACATCTCTGGGGCCAACGTCCTGACTTTC
TRBJ2-1 | TRBD2 | - | 16 | TRBV7-9 | CASSPSTSGPHNEQFF | TGTGCCAGCAGCCCAAGTACTAGCGGGCCCCACAATGAGCAGTTCTTC
TRBJ2-1 | TRBD1 | - | 15 | TRBV20-1 | CSVIPDRGRRDEQFF | TGCAGTGTTATACCGGACAGGGGGCGCAGGGATGAGCAGTTCTTC
TRBJ2-1 | - | - | 13 | TRBV7-2 | CTSSLAGYNEQFF | TGTACCAGCAGCTTAGCGGGGTACAATGAGCAGTTCTTC
TRBJ1-1 | - | - | 14 | TRBV27 | CASSFNPSGSEAFF | TGTGCCAGCAGTTTCAACCCTTCGGGATCTGAAGCTTTCTTT
TRBJ2-1 | TRBD2 | few | 17 | TRBV27 | CASSQFSGGELYNEQFF | TGTGCCAGCAGTCAATTCTCGGGGGGGGAATTATACAATGAGCAGTTCTTC
TRBJ2-5 | TRBD1 | - | 15 | TRBV6-2/TRBV6-3 | CASSAWTGLQETQYF | TGTGCCAGCAGTGCCTGGACAGGGCTGCAAGAGACCCAGTACTTC
TRBJ1-2 | - | few | 17 | TRBV7-9 | CASSLPRETGANYGYTF | TGTGCCAGCAGCTTACCAAGAGAAACAGGCGCTAACTATGGCTACACCTTC
TRBJ1-5 | - | few | 15 | TRBV15 | CATSRDRHPNQPQHF | TGTGCCACCAGCAGAGATCGACACCCGAATCAGCCCCAGCATTTT
TRBJ2-5 | - | - | 13 | TRBV6-2/TRBV6-3 | CASSYQGPETQYF | TGTGCCAGCAGTTACCAGGGGCCAGAGACCCAGTACTTC
TRBJ1-5 | - | few | 15 | TRBV2 | CASSDLGSSNQPQHF | TGTGCCAGCAGTGACTTGGGGTCTAGCAATCAGCCCCAGCATTTT
TRBJ2-7 | - | few | 15 | TRBV3-1 | CASSPAGNPSYEQYF | TGTGCCAGCAGCCCCGCAGGGAACCCAAGCTACGAGCAGTACTTC
TRBJ1-4 | - | few | 15 | TRBV7-6 | CASSRTSGDNEKLFF | TGTGCCAGCAGCCGCACCTCAGGGGATAATGAAAAACTGTTTTTT
TRBJ1-4 | - | - | 16 | TRBV19 | CASSIDRQATNEKLFF | TGTGCCAGTAGTATAGATCGGCAGGCAACTAATGAAAAACTGTTTTTT
TRBJ1-5 | - | - | 12 | TRBV4-1 | CASGPRDQPQHF | TGCGCCAGCGGGCCGAGGGATCAGCCCCAGCATTTT
TRBJ2-7 | - | - | 13 | TRBV19 | CASSITQSYEQYF | TGTGCCAGTAGTATCACCCAATCCTACGAGCAGTACTTC
TRBJ2-3 | - | few | 15 | TRBV11-2 | CASSSFRDSQDTQYF | TGTGCCAGCTCCAGCTTCCGGGACTCGCAAGATACGCAGTATTTT
TRBJ1-4 | - | - | 12 | TRBV19 | CATGWMDEKLFF | TGTGCCACCGGGTGGATGGATGAAAAACTGTTTTTT
TRBJ2-3 | TRBD2 | few | 17 | TRBV4-3 | CASSQDPSGGATDTQYF | TGCGCCAGCAGCCAAGATCCCAGCGGGGGGGCAACAGATACGCAGTATTTT
TRBJ2-3 | - | - | 11 | TRBV12-5 | CASDPADTQYF | TGTGCTAGTGATCCGGCAGATACGCAGTATTTT
TRBJ2-2 | TRBD1 | - | 16 | TRBV9 | CASSVVDRGRTGELFF | TGTGCCAGCAGCGTAGTGGACAGGGGGAGGACCGGGGAGCTGTTTTTT